This entry lists 18 T cell receptor beta chains sequenced from one sample in a study of blood T cells in healthy people across ages. Alongside a J-beta primer mix, a sample-barcoded 5' primer served in a second PCR lasting roughly 6 to 12 cycles. From the 5' RACE reads, TCRdb called clonotypes with MiXCR, one entry per CDR3 protein. Here the sample spans some 1,000,000 distinct CDR3 sequences, roughly 24% being singletons. This sample also belongs to another study, concerning T cells of mothers and their children.

Source material: blood. These receptors were obtained from a girl aged 2-15 years in good health.

V and J are TRBV7-3 and TRBJ1-1; tentatively, D is TRBD1 (6 bases). CDR1 is SGHTA, CDR2 FQGTGA, per germline. This CDR3 comprises 15 residues. V was shortened by 4 bases and J by 5 bases, with 17 bases between the two germline ends. The CDR3 spells CASSSDLGGSTEAFF. In nucleotides, the CDR3 is TGTGCCAGCAGCTCCGATTTAGGGGGATCGACTGAAGCTTTCTTT.

This clonotype turned up a few times. The chain uses TRBV6-1 and TRBJ1-2; 8 bases agree with TRBD1. CDR3 size: 16 residues. Germline V lookup: CDR1 MNHNS, CDR2 SASEGT. Trimming took 8 bases from V and 4 from J; bases not matched to a gene: 15. In DNA form, the CDR3 reads TGTGCCAGCCAAGGACAGGGCGCGGCCCGGATCTATGGCTACACCTTC. This sequence encodes CASQGQGAARIYGYTF.

As for this clonotype: The germline gene is not matched at one end of the junction; a read error may be the cause. The chain uses TRBV7-9 and TRBJ2-3; D unclear. The germline V gene encodes CDR1 SEHNR and CDR2 FQNEAQ (reference sequence). The CDR3 is 12 residues long. CDR3 residues: CVSSFSLDTQYF. For the CDR3, the DNA is TGTGTCAGCAGCTTTTCCCTAGATACGCAGTATTTT.

This clonotype appeared a few times. The chain has TRBV11-1 and TRBJ1-1; D not certain. This CDR3 spans 12 amino acids. Per the germline V gene, CDR1 is SGHAT and CDR2 is FQDESV (reference sequence). The V end lost 1 base, the J end lost 11 bases, and 11 bases lay between the germline ends. CDR3 nucleotide sequence: TGTGCCAGCAGCTTAGGTGTAGGTCGTGCTTTCTTT. Its protein product is CASSLGVGRAFF.

Notes on this clonotype: Since the CDR3 does not end with the conserved phenylalanine or tryptophan, this likely comes from a read error. V is TRBV3-1 and J is TRBJ1-4; D not certain. Germline values: CDR1 LGHDT, CDR2 YNNKEL (reference sequence). Trimming took off 5 bases at V and 10 bases at J, with 11 bases between the two ends. The CDR3 has 12 residues. CDR3: CASSALPTKLFP. In DNA form, the CDR3 reads TGTGCCAGCAGCGCTCTACCCACAAAACTGTTTCCT.

This clonotype was seen more than once but under ten times. The chain employs TRBV20-1 and TRBJ2-1; D not resolved. Germline CDR1 and CDR2: DFQATT and SNEGSKA (reference sequence). The V and J ends lost 6 bases and 0 bases respectively, with 21 bases between them. This CDR3 has 17 amino acids. Here the CDR3 DNA reads TGCAGTGCCCCCAAATTGTCTCTTTTAAGCTCCTACAATGAGCAGTTCTTC. This encodes CSAPKLSLLSSYNEQFF.

The gene calls are TRBV20-1 and TRBJ1-5; 9 bases are shared with TRBD1. Looked up from germline, CDR1 is DFQATT and CDR2 is SNEGSKA (reference sequence). The CDR3 extends over 18 amino acids. With 0 bases clipped from V and 0 bases from J, the junction kept 9 bases outside the gene matches. The CDR3 sequence is CSARDAGTGPISNQPQHF. The CDR3 DNA reads as TGCAGTGCTAGAGATGCTGGGACAGGGCCTATTAGCAATCAGCCCCAGCATTTT.

This clonotype showed up just a few times. The rearrangement uses TRBV4-3 and TRBJ2-5; TRBD2 is a possible D gene (5 bases). Matching the DNA end better, TRBJ2-7 makes the J call doubtful. Germline values: CDR1 LGHNA, CDR2 YSLEER. The CDR3 is 18 residues long. This chain's CDR3 is CASSQGVSAATISYEQYF. CDR3 in DNA: TGCGCCAGCAGCCAAGGGGTTAGCGCGGCAACAATCTCCTACGAGCAGTACTTC.

This rearrangement joins TRBV20-1 to TRBJ2-3, with 9 nucleotides matching TRBD2. Trimming took 2 bases from V and 5 from J; bases not matched to a gene: 5. The germline gives CDR1 DFQATT, CDR2 SNEGSKA (reference sequence). The CDR3 is 14 residues long. The CDR3 sequence is CSARTSGRLDTQYF. DNA of the CDR3: TGCAGTGCTAGAACCAGCGGGAGGTTAGATACGCAGTATTTT.

This clonotype was picked up a small number of times. V is TRBV5-1 and J is TRBJ2-5; a possible D gene is TRBD2 (5 bases). The DNA end lines up better with TRBJ2-1; the J call may be wrong. The CDR3 has 15 amino acids. The germline CDR1 and CDR2 sequences are SGHRS and YFSETQ. CDR3 in amino acids: CASSLAGMMFNEQFF. The CDR3 DNA reads as TGCGCCAGCAGCTTGGCCGGGATGATGTTCAATGAGCAGTTCTTC.

V and J are TRBV28 and TRBJ2-1, with D maybe TRBD2 (5 bases). This CDR3 is built from 18 residues. Germline assignment: CDR1 MDHEN and CDR2 SYDVKM. Trimming left V 2 bases short and J 1 base short, with 18 bases between. CDR3 bases: TGTGCCAGCAGTTTAGAACTAGAGGGAGTTGGATCCTACAATGAGCAGTTCTTC. Encoded protein: CASSLELEGVGSYNEQFF. Using reference TRBV28 and TRBJ2-1 for the parts outside the CDR3, the full variable domain is DVKVTQSSRYLVKRTGEKVFLECVQDMDHENMFWYRQDPGLGLRLIYFSYDVKMKEKGDIPEGYSVSREKKERFSLILESASTNQTSMYLCASSLELEGVGSYNEQFFGPGTRLTVL.

This rearrangement joins TRBV4-2 to TRBJ2-6; the D gene is possibly TRBD1 (5 bases). From germline, CDR1 is LGHNA and CDR2 YNFKEQ. The CDR3 has 16 amino acids. V was clipped by 5 bases and J by 4 bases, with 15 bases between them. The CDR3 DNA reads TGTGCCAGCAGCTTTTCGTCAGGGTCAGGGGCCAACGTCCTGACTTTC. Translated: CASSFSSGSGANVLTF.

The J gene is TRBJ2-3, the V gene TRBV29-1, with 7 bases matching TRBD1. The germline gives CDR1 SQVTM, CDR2 ANQGSEA. Losses at the gene ends were 7 bases for V and 3 bases for J; bases not matched to a gene: 7. The CDR3 covers 13 residues. The CDR3 coding sequence is TGCAGCGCCCGGGACAGTTTGACAGATACGCAGTATTTT. It encodes CSARDSLTDTQYF.

This clonotype was seen ten or more times. J is TRBJ2-1 and V is TRBV29-1; possible D gene TRBD2, 5 bases. The germline gives CDR1 SQVTM, CDR2 ANQGSEA. V lost 3 bases, J lost 6 bases, and 9 bases lay in between. The CDR3 spans 12 residues. CDR3 in amino acids: CSVEGGSNEQFF. DNA for the CDR3: TGCAGCGTTGAGGGTGGGAGCAATGAGCAGTTCTTC.

The chain links TRBV12-3 or TRBV12-4 to TRBJ2-7; 8 bases are shared with TRBD2. Germline trimming cut 4 bases from V and 0 bases from J; bases unmatched to any gene: 11. This CDR3 spans 17 amino acids. This CDR3 is CASSSGIAGLSSYEQYF. CDR3 sequence (DNA): TGTGCCAGCAGTTCGGGGATAGCGGGATTAAGCTCCTACGAGCAGTACTTC.

This clonotype has a handful of counts. V is TRBV2 and J is TRBJ2-1; D is undetermined. The CDR3 has 13 residues. Trimming removed 3 bases from V and 5 bases from J, with 8 bases in between. Germline V gene data show CDR1 as SNHLY and CDR2 as FYNNEI. DNA of the CDR3: TGTGCCAGCAGTGAGACTCGCGACAATGAGCAGTTCTTC. It translates to CASSETRDNEQFF.

This chain connects TRBV11-2 to TRBJ2-7; the D is unclear. The germline V gene has CDR1 SGHAT and CDR2 FQNNGV. With 1 base removed from V and 7 bases from J, the gap between germline ends came to 8 bases. This CDR3 is 12 amino acids long. The CDR3 loop is CASSLGNQEQYF. In nucleotides, the CDR3 is TGTGCCAGCAGCTTAGGAAACCAGGAGCAGTACTTC.

This clonotype turned up a few times. This chain's CDR3 is CASSYSTGGTQYF. The CDR3 nucleotides are TGTGCCAGCAGTTACTCGACAGGGGGGACCCAGTACTTC. J is TRBJ2-5 and V is TRBV6-5; 9 bases are a match to TRBD1. From germline, CDR1 is MNHEY and CDR2 SVGAGI. Trimming cost V 0 bases and J 7 bases; bases outside gene matches: 0. The length of the CDR3 is 13 residues.